This T cell receptor beta chain stems from a study of cytomegalovirus exposure and HLA in healthy donors. Study-wide background: Sequencing of some 200 million T cells in an earlier analysis found around 100 million unique TCR beta sequences.

The study ran its PCR with 60 Vbeta and 13 Jbeta primers. TCRdb's copy holds only in-frame clones and misses some; the assay was immunoSEQ multiplex PCR. This repertoire shows about 180,000 clones, roughly four fifths found once; its top ten account for around 1.6%. Study-wide points: TCR beta chain V- and J-gene trimming was linked, in a later analysis, to a missense variant in DCLRE1C.

About this clone: The target antigen is unknown.

The sequencing input was PBMCs. This TCR came from a man younger than 30 in good health and CMV-seronegative.

The CDR3 coding sequence is TGTGCCAGCTGGGCGCCTGGGGCGCGTAATTCACCCCTCCACTTT. Its protein is CASWAPGARNSPLHF. This sequence joins TRBV6-1 and TRBJ1-6; perhaps TRBD1 as D (5 bases). Trimming stripped 8 bases from V and 6 bases from J, with 17 bases between. The CDR3 has 15 residues. From germline, CDR1 is MNHNS and CDR2 SASEGT.